The clone carrying this T cell receptor beta chain was seen many times. Its antigen is currently unknown. Trimming cost V 0 bases and J 6 bases, with 13 bases left between them. The CDR3 runs 15 residues. CDR1 is SGHRS and CDR2 is YFSETQ in the germline V gene. The entry originates in a study of T cells after posttransplantation cyclophosphamide. Whole-study results and caveats: Blood and skin or GI T cell repertoires showed limited TRB overlap. Recipient CMV seropositivity and CMV reactivation strongly tracked TRB clonality.

Here immunoSEQ multiplex PCR was the method, and the copy in TCRdb shows in-frame clones only, minus some. Altogether some 40,000 clones were found in the sample, and no singletons occur. The sequencing sample was made of PBMCs. The clonotype originates from a woman aged 45-59 years in good health and a related stem cell transplant donor. The V and J genes are TRBV5-1 and TRBJ1-5; possibly TRBD1 for D (6 bases). CDR3 DNA sequence: TGCGCCAGCAGCTTGGCCACAGGGAAGGGTCAGCCCCAGCATTTT. Translation gives CASSLATGKGQPQHF. The full variable domain, rest sourced from reference TRBV5-1 and TRBJ1-5, is KAGVTQTPRYLIKTRGQQVTLSCSPISGHRSVSWYQQTPGQGLQFLFEYFSETQRNKGNFPGRFSGRQFSNSRSEMNVSTLELGDSALYLCASSLATGKGQPQHFGDGTRLSIL.